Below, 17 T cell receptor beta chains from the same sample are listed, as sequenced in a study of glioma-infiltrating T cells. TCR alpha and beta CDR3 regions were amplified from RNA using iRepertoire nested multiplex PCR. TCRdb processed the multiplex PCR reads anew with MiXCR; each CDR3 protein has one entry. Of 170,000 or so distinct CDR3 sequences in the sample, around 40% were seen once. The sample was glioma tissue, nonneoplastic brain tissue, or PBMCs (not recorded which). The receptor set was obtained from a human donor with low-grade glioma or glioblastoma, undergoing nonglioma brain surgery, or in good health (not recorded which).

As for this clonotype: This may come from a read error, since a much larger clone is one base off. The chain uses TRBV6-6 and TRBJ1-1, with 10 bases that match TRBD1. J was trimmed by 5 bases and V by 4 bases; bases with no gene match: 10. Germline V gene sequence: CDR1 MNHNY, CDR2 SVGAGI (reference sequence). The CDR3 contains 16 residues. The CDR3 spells CASSSFIGTGETEAFF. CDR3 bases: TGTGCCAGCAGTTCCTTTATCGGGACAGGGGAGACTGAAGCTTTCTTT.

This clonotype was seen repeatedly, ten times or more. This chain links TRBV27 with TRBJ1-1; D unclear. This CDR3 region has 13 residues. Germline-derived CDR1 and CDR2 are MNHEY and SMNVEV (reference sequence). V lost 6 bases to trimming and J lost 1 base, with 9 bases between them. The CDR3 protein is CASSYRPNTEAFF. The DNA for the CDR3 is TGTGCCAGCAGCTATAGACCGAACACTGAAGCTTTCTTT.

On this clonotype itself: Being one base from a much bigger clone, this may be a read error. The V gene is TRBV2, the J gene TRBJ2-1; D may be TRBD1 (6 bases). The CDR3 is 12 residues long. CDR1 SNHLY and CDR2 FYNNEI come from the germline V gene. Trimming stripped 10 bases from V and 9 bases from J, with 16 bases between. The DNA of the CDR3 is TGTGCCATCAGCGAAGGCAGGGGTGAGCAGTTCTTC. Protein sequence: CAISEGRGEQFF.

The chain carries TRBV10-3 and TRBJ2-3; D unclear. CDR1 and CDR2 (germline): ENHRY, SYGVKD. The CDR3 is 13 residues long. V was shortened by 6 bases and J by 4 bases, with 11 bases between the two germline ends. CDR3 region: CAISPPASDTQYF. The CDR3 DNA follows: TGTGCCATCAGCCCTCCGGCGTCAGATACGCAGTATTTT.

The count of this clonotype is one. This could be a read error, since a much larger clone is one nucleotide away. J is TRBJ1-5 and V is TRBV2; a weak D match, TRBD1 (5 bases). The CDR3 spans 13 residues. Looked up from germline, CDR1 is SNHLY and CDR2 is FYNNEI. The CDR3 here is CASAEGFNHPQHF. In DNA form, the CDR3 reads TGTGCCAGCGCAGAGGGGTTCAATCATCCCCAGCATTTT.

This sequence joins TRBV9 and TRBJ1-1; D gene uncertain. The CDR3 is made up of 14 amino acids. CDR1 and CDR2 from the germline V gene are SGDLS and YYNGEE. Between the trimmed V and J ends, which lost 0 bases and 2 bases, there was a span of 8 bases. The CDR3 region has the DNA TGTGCCAGCAGCGTAGCTACGGTAAACACTGAAGCTTTCTTT. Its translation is CASSVATVNTEAFF.

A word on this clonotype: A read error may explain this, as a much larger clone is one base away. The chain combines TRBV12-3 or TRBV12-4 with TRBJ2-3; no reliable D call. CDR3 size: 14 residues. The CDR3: CAISKPDPPDTQYF. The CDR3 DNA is TGTGCCATCAGTAAACCCGACCCCCCTGATACGCAGTATTTT.

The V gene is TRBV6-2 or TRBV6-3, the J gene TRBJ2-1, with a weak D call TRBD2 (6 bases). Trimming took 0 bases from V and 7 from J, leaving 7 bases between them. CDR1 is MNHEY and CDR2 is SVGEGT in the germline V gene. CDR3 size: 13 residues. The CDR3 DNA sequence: TGTGCCAGCAGTTACTCTGCGGGGAATGAGCAGTTCTTC. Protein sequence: CASSYSAGNEQFF.

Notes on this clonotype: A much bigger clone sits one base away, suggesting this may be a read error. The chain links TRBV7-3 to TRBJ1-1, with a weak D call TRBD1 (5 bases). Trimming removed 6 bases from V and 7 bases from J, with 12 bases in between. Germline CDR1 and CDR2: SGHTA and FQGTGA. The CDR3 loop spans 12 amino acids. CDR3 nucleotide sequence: TGTGCCAGCAGTGAAGCCGGACATGAAGCTTTCTTT. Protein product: CASSEAGHEAFF.

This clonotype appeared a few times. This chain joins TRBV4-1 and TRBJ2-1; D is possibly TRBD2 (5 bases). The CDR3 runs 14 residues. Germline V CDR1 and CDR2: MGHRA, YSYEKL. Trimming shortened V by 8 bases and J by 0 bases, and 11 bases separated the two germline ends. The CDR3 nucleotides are TGCGCCAGCCGGACTCATAGCTCCTACAATGAGCAGTTCTTC. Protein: CASRTHSSYNEQFF.

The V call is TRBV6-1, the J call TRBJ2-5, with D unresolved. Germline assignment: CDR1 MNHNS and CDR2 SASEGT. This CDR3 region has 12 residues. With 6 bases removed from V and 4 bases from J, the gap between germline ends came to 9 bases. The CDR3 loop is CASRAYTETQYF. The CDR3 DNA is TGTGCCAGCAGGGCATACACAGAGACCCAGTACTTC.

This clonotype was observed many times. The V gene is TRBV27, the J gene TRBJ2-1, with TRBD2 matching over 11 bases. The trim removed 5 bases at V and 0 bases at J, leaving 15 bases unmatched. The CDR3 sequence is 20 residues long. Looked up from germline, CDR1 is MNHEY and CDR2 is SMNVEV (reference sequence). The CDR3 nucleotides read TGTGCCAGCAGTCCCCACAGGGGGGGTAGCGGGAGGGCCTCCTACAATGAGCAGTTCTTC. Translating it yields CASSPHRGGSGRASYNEQFF.

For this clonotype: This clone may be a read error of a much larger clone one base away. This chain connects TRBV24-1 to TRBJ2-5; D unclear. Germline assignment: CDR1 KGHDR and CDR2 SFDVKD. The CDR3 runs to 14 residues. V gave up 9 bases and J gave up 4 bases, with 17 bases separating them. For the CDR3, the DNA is TGTGCCACCTCACGAACCAAAGGATTAGAGACCCAGTACTTC. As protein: CATSRTKGLETQYF.

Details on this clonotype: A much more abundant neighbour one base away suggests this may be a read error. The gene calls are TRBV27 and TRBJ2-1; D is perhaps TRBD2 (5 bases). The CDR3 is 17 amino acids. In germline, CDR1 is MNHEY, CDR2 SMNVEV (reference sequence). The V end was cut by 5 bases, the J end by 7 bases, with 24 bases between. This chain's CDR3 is CASSTETIGTPENEQFF. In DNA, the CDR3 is TGTGCCAGCAGTACAGAGACTATCGGAACCCCAGAAAATGAGCAGTTCTTC.

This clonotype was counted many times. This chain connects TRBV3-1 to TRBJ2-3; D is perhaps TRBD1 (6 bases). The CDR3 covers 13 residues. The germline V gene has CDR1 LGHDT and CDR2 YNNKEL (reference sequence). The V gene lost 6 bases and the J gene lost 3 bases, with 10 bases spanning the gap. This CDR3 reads CASRQGPTDTQYF. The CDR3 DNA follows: TGTGCCAGCAGGCAGGGGCCGACAGATACGCAGTATTTT.

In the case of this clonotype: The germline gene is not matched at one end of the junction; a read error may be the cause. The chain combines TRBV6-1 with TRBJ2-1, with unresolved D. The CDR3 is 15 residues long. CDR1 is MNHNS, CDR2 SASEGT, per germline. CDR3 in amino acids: CASSGVGYSYSEQFF. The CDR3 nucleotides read TGTGCCAGCAGTGGCGTAGGGTATAGCTACAGTGAGCAGTTCTTC.

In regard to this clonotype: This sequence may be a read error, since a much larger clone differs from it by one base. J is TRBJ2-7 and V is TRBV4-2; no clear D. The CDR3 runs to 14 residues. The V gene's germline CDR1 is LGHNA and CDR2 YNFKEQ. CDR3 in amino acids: CDSSQEVITYEQYF. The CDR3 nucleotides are TGTGACAGCAGCCAAGAGGTTATTACCTACGAGCAGTACTTC.